These T cell receptor beta chains were read from a single sample in a study of cytomegalovirus exposure and HLA in healthy donors. Clones were read by immunoSEQ multiplex PCR, and TCRdb kept only the in-frame ones, dropping some. This table holds approximately 290,000 clones, about 80% found once. The sequencing sample was made of PBMCs. These receptors all stem from a girl aged 2 to 10 in good health and CMV-seronegative. The CDR3 runs from the conserved cysteine through the conserved F or W. D genes are given only for firm matches. Clone sizes are given selectively: once, few, many, or a class where the clone is expanded.

d_gene	v_gene	j_gene	abundance	CDR3aa	CDR3nt
TRBD2	TRBV7-9	TRBJ2-5	.	CASSLLRTSGKETQYF	TGTGCCAGCAGCTTACTTAGGACTAGCGGAAAAGAGACCCAGTACTTC
.	TRBV6-5	TRBJ1-1	.	CASSYNRLEDTEAFF	TGTGCCAGCAGTTACAACCGGCTGGAGGACACTGAAGCTTTCTTT
.	TRBV9	TRBJ1-1	.	CASSIWTDMNTEAFF	TGTGCCAGCAGCATTTGGACAGATATGAACACTGAAGCTTTCTTT
.	TRBV6-4	TRBJ1-1	.	CASSDLGGEAFF	TGTGCCAGCAGTGACTTGGGGGGAGAAGCTTTCTTT
.	TRBV29-1	TRBJ1-1	.	CSVEVGGDWNTEAFF	TGCAGCGTTGAAGTCGGCGGGGATTGGAACACTGAAGCTTTCTTT
.	TRBV10-3	TRBJ2-1	.	CAISTSVAEQFF	TGTGCCATCAGTACATCAGTGGCTGAGCAGTTCTTC
.	TRBV19	TRBJ2-1	.	CASSMGRIPYNEQFF	TGTGCCAGTAGTATGGGGAGGATCCCCTACAATGAGCAGTTCTTC
.	TRBV28	TRBJ1-2	once	CASSFLPEVDGYTF	TGTGCCAGCAGTTTTTTACCTGAGGTAGATGGCTACACCTTC
.	TRBV20-1	TRBJ2-7	.	CSAVRDSQYF	TGCAGTGCTGTCCGGGACTCTCAGTACTTC
.	TRBV7-6	TRBJ2-5	.	CASSPLSETQYF	TGTGCCAGCAGCCCCCTTTCGGAGACCCAGTACTTC
.	TRBV19	TRBJ1-5	.	CASSIEGGGWGDQPQHF	TGTGCCAGTAGTATAGAAGGTGGGGGCTGGGGCGATCAGCCCCAGCATTTT
TRBD1	TRBV5-1	TRBJ2-7	few	CASSQGQGGTYEQYF	TGCGCCAGCAGCCAAGGACAGGGTGGAACTTACGAGCAGTACTTC
.	TRBV11-2	TRBJ1-1	.	CASRQGWGDTEAFF	TGTGCCAGCAGGCAAGGGTGGGGGGACACTGAAGCTTTCTTT
TRBD1	TRBV2	TRBJ2-7	.	CASSSDRGRGNEQYF	TGTGCCAGCAGTTCCGACAGGGGCCGTGGTAACGAGCAGTACTTC
.	TRBV28	TRBJ1-2	.	CASSSRVGYTF	TGTGCCAGCAGTTCTCGGGTTGGCTACACCTTC
TRBD2	TRBV10-3	TRBJ2-1	few	CAIGRGGADEQFF	TGTGCCATCGGGCGGGGGGGCGCGGATGAGCAGTTCTTC